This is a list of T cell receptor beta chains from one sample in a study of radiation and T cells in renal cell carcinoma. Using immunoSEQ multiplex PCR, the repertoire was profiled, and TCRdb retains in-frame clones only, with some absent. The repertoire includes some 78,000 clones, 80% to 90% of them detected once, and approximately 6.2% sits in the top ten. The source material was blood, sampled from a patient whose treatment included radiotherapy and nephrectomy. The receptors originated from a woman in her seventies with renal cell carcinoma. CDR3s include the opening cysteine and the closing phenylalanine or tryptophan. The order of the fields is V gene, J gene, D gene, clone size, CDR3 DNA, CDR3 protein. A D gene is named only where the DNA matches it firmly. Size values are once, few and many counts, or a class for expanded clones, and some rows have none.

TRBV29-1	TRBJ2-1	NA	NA	TGCAGCGCTGAAAGGGGCGTAAATGAGCAGTTCTTC	CSAERGVNEQFF
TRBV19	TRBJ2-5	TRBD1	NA	TGTGCCAGTAGTGTCTCGACAGGGGCAGAGACCCAGTACTTC	CASSVSTGAETQYF
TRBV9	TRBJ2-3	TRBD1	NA	TGTGCCAGCAGCGTGGGACAGGGGTTCACAGATACGCAGTATTTT	CASSVGQGFTDTQYF
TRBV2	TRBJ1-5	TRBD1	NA	TGTGCCAGCCTGGGACAGTTTAATCAGCCCCAGCATTTT	CASLGQFNQPQHF
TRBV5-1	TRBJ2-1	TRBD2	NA	TGCGCCAGCAGCTTGGATAGCGGGGGCTCCTACAATGAGCAGTTCTTC	CASSLDSGGSYNEQFF
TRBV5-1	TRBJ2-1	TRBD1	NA	TGCGCCAGCAGCTTGGCAGCAGGGGGTGTAAAACGGTTCTTC	CASSLAAGGVKRFF
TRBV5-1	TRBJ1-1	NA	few	TGCGCCAGCAGCCCATGGGGGACTGAAGCTTTCTTT	CASSPWGTEAFF
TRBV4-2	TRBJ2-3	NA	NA	TGTGCCAGCAGCCCTGGACCTAGCACAGATACGCAGTATTTT	CASSPGPSTDTQYF
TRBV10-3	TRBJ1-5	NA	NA	TGTGCCATCAGTGAGGGGCAGAGCAATCAGCCCCAGCATTTT	CAISEGQSNQPQHF
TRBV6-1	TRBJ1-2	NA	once	TGTGCCAGCAGTGAAAGGGGGTTCGGGCTTGGCTACACCTTC	CASSERGFGLGYTF
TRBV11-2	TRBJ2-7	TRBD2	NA	TGTGCCAGCAGCCCCGCGGGGAGCGGGGGGGCCCAGCAGTACTTC	CASSPAGSGGAQQYF
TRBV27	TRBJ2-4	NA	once	TGTGCCAGCAGTGACCATGGACGGATAGCCAAAAACATTCAGTACTTC	CASSDHGRIAKNIQYF
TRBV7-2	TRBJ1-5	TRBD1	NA	TGTGCCAGCAGCGGACGACAGGGAGTTTACCAGCCCCAGCATTTT	CASSGRQGVYQPQHF
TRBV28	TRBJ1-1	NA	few	TGTGCCAGCACAGGGAACACTGAAGCTTTCTTT	CASTGNTEAFF
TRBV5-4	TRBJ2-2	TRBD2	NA	TGTGCCAGCAGCTTGGCGAGCGGGGGGGCCATGAACACCGGGGAGCTGTTTTTT	CASSLASGGAMNTGELFF
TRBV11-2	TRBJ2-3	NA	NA	TGTGCCAGCAGCGCCGGGAGGTTCAGGGGACAAAGCACAGATACGCAGTATTTT	CASSAGRFRGQSTDTQYF
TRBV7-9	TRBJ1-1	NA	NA	TGTGCCAGCAGCTTAGCGCAGGGCATGAACACTGAAGCTTTCTTT	CASSLAQGMNTEAFF
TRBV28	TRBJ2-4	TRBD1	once	TGTGCCAGCAGTTTCCGACAGGGGAAGAACATTCAGTACTTC	CASSFRQGKNIQYF
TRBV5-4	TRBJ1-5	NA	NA	TGTGCCAGCAGCTTGGGGGGATACAATCAGCCCCAGCATTTT	CASSLGGYNQPQHF
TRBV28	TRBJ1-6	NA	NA	TGTGCCAGCAGTCTGTCAGGGAGGAATTCACCCCTCCACTTT	CASSLSGRNSPLHF
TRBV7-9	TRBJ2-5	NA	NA	TGTGCCAGCAGCTTAAGTCTTGAAAAAGAGACCCAGTACTTC	CASSLSLEKETQYF
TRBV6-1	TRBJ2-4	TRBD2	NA	TGTGCCAGCAGTGGGGATAGCGGGGAAAGAGCCAAAAACATTCAGTACTTC	CASSGDSGERAKNIQYF
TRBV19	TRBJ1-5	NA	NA	TGTGCCAGTAGTATAGATAGGCGACAGCCCCAGCATTTT	CASSIDRRQPQHF
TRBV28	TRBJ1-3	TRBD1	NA	TGTGCCAGCATCACCATGGGACAGGGGGCCACCATATATTTT	CASITMGQGATIYF
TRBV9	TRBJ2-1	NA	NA	TGTGCCAGCAGCGAAGGGGGGCCGATTGATGAGCAGTTCTTC	CASSEGGPIDEQFF
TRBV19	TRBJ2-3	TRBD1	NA	TGTGCCAGTAGTATTCAGGACAGGAGCACAGATACGCAGTATTTT	CASSIQDRSTDTQYF
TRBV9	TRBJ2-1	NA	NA	TGTGCCAGCAGCGTAGCGGGGGTGTACAATGAGCAGTTCTTC	CASSVAGVYNEQFF
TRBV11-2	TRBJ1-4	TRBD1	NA	TGTGCCAGCAGCTTAGGGGCAGGGGGCTTCGAAAAACTGTTTTTT	CASSLGAGGFEKLFF
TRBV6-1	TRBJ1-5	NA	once	TGTGCCAGCAGTAGCACAGGGATGGGGAATCAGCCCCAGCATTTT	CASSSTGMGNQPQHF
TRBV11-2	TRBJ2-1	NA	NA	TGTGCCAGCAGCTTATTCGGGGGGCGGTCTTATAGCTCCTACAATGAGCAGTTCTTC	CASSLFGGRSYSSYNEQFF
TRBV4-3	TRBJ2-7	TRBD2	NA	TGCGCCAGCAGCCAAGCTAGCGGGGGGATCTCCTACGAGCAGTACTTC	CASSQASGGISYEQYF
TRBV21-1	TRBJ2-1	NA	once	TGTGCCAGCAGCCAGACCACCACGGGACAGGTCTACAATGAGCAGTTCTTC	CASSQTTTGQVYNEQFF
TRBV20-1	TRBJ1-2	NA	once	TGCAGTGCTTCCTATGGCTACACCTTC	CSASYGYTF
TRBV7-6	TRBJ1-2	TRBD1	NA	TGTGCCAGCAGCCCGGGACAGGCAAGTGGTGGCTACACCTTC	CASSPGQASGGYTF
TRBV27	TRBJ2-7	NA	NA	TGTGCCAGCAGTTCCAGGGGTCGACACGAGCAGTACTTC	CASSSRGRHEQYF
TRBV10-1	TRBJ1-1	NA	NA	TGCGCCAGCAGTGAGATGGACTTCATGAACACTGAAGCTTTCTTT	CASSEMDFMNTEAFF
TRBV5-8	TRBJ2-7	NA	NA	TGTGCCAGCAGCCCCCGGGACCGCTCCTACGAGCAGTACTTC	CASSPRDRSYEQYF